This TCR beta chain was identified during a study of Tregs in tolerant kidney transplant recipients. CDR3 length: 18 amino acids. Per germline, CDR1 LNHDA and CDR2 SQIVND (reference sequence). Trimming cost V 5 bases and J 2 bases; bases outside gene matches: 12. Notes on this clone: The antigen is not known.

Sequencing used immunoSEQ multiplex PCR; TCRdb keeps in-frame clones, though not all of them. The sample carries 100,000 to 120,000 clones, nearly 90% recorded once. Thawed PBMCs were FACS-sorted into unstimulated CD4+CD25+CD127- regulatory T cells, CD4+CD25- non-regulatory cells, CD4 and CD8 cells. Study-level results: For some patients, primers changed over time, blocking nucleotide-level comparison. Validation in larger populations is needed because few patients were studied. Antigen-driven expansion was suggested because donor-specific Tregs expanded more than all Tregs in tolerant patients.

The starting material was CD4+ T cells from blood, obtained before the transplant. J is TRBJ2-3 and V is TRBV19; 11 bases match TRBD2. The clonotype comes from a human donor who received a combined kidney and bone marrow transplant. CDR3 DNA sequence: TGTGCCAGTAGTTTCGGGACTAGCGGCCTCACCCTCACAGATACGCAGTATTTT. Encoded protein: CASSFGTSGLTLTDTQYF.